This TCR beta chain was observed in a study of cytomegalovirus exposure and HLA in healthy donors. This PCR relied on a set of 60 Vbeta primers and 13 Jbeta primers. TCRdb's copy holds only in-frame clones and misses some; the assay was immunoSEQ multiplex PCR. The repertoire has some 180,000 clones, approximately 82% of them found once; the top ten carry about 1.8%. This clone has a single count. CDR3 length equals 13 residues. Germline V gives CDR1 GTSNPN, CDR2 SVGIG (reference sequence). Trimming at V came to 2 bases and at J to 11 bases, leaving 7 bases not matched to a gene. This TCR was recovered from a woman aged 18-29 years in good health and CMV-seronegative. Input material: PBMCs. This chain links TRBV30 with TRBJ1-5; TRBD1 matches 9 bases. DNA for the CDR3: TGTGCCTGGAGTTTCGGGGACAGGGAGGCCCAGCATTTT. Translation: CAWSFGDREAQHF.